This T cell receptor (beta chain) is from a study of T cell changes during pregnancy in multiple sclerosis (dated by TCRdb to between 2018 and 2021). About the full investigation: The study examined how the T cell repertoire changed over the course of pregnancy in women with multiple sclerosis.

Libraries were constructed by the immunoSEQ multiplex PCR assay. The source is immuneACCESS, and TCRdb retained only in-frame sequences with V and J called. Part of the clones is not carried over; for the studies checked, unresolved V genes explain less than half of this, and the remainder is unexplained. The sample table holds under 95,000 clones, of which roughly 92% were seen once. The ten largest clones represent roughly 2% of the sample. As regards this clone: Its target antigen remains unknown. There are no base qualities to consult, and no much larger clone falls within one base.

At the junction V is shortened by 1 base and J by 3 bases, with 15 bases in between. CDR1 and CDR2 were assigned from the germline V gene as ENHRY and SYGVKD. The CDR3 holds 16 amino acids from the cysteine to the phenylalanine. Only the CDR3 region is kept as DNA, spanning 48 bases read in frame from base 1. The source of this sequence is a female donor with multiple sclerosis, enrolled in a pregnancy study. The sequence links TRBV10-3 to TRBJ1-1; the best D guess is TRBD1, with 6 bases matching. The sequencing used peripheral blood, collected in the second trimester of pregnancy. The nucleotides read TGTGCCATCAGTGAGTTCTCAGGGGTCGGGTACACTGAAGCTTTCTTT. Its product reads: CAISEFSGVGYTEAFF.